This TCR beta chain was profiled in a study of identical twins' blood T cells. The donors were healthy female monozygous twins, three pairs in total. A previously described protocol, modified, built RNA-based TCR cDNA libraries. Both ends of each TCR cDNA library bore sample-specific barcodes. MiXCR, run by TCRdb on the 5' RACE reads, gives a single entry per CDR3 protein. Found here are 350,000 to 400,000 distinct CDR3 sequences, approximately 30% of them singletons; the top ten hold 5.5% to 6.5%. This clonotype came up a few times. Deletions cut 3 bases from V and 5 bases from J, with 7 bases between. CDR1 and CDR2 from the germline V gene are MGHRA and YSYEKL. The CDR3 is 13 amino acids.

The origin of this receptor is a woman between 18 and 50 years old in good health. The sample was PBMCs. V is TRBV4-1 and J is TRBJ2-2; D not certain. DNA of the CDR3: TGCGCCAGCAGCCAGGGGATTACCGGGGAGCTGTTTTTT. Translating it yields CASSQGITGELFF.